This T cell receptor (beta chain) was documented in a study of cytomegalovirus exposure and HLA in healthy donors. Study overall: Some 85 million unique TCRs, all from HLA-typed donors, were included in an early release of the data. Study conclusions and caveats: Donors were assumed by presence/absence analyses to have roughly uniform sequencing depth.

The PCR contained 60 Vbeta and 13 Jbeta primers. Clones were read by immunoSEQ multiplex PCR, and TCRdb kept only the in-frame ones, dropping some. The repertoire holds under 130,000 clones, roughly 15% seen once, with around 0.83% in the top ten. Concerning this clone itself: Antigen specificity is unknown.

The sample was PBMCs. The origin of this receptor is a female donor in good health and CMV-seronegative.

CDR3 DNA: TGTGCCAGCAGTTCCGGACAGGGTATCGACGAGCAGTACTTC. Translation: CASSSGQGIDEQYF. The gene calls are TRBV28 and TRBJ2-7, with TRBD1 matching 8 bases. The CDR3 is 14 amino acids. The germline V gene encodes CDR1 MDHEN and CDR2 SYDVKM. Trimming at V came to 4 bases and at J to 5 bases, leaving 7 bases not matched to a gene.